The 10 T cell receptor beta chains reported below all come from one sample, sequenced in a study of blood T cell repertoires in COVID-19. TCRdb's table, derived via immunoSEQ multiplex PCR, lists solely in-frame clones and lacks some. The data hold some 250,000 clones, with over 80% observed a single time. Sequences were obtained from PBMCs or T cells enriched from blood (not recorded which). Source of these receptors: a human donor in a cohort exposed to, infected with or recovered from COVID-19 (not recorded which). The donor label of this sample is uncertain.

The rearrangement uses TRBV7-3 and TRBJ1-6; 11 bases fit TRBD1. Germline CDR1 reads SGHTA; CDR2 reads FQGTGA. The CDR3 runs 15 residues. V was pared by 5 bases and J by 7 bases, with 4 bases of the junction left unmatched. The CDR3 region has the DNA TGTGCCAGCAGCCGCGGACAGGGGGCAAATTCACCCCTCCACTTT. Translating it yields CASSRGQGANSPLHF. The entire variable domain, with the rest obtained from reference TRBV7-3 and TRBJ1-6, is as follows: GAGVSQTPSNKVTEKGKYVELRCDPISGHTALYWYRQSLGQGPEFLIYFQGTGAADDSGLPNDRFFAVRPEGSVSTLKIQRTERGDSAVYLCASSRGQGANSPLHFGNGTRLTVT.

The J gene is TRBJ2-2, the V gene TRBV4-1, with 8 positions matching TRBD2. CDR1 MGHRA and CDR2 YSYEKL come from the germline V gene. The CDR3 consists of 16 residues. The V segment lost 1 base and the J segment 7 bases; nucleotides outside the gene matches: 8. This CDR3 reads CASSQGFPSGGGELFF. The CDR3 bases are TGCGCCAGCAGCCAAGGGTTCCCAAGCGGGGGCGGGGAGCTGTTTTTT.

This chain links TRBV7-2 with TRBJ2-3; a weak D match, TRBD2 (6 bases). The germline V gene encodes CDR1 SGHTA and CDR2 FQGNSA. V gave up 5 bases and J gave up 2 bases, with 17 bases separating them. CDR3 length: 16 amino acids. The CDR3 reads CASSTTGTSATDTQYF. The CDR3, as DNA: TGTGCCAGCAGCACTACCGGGACTTCGGCCACAGATACGCAGTATTTT.

This chain connects TRBV27 to TRBJ1-4; D is uncertain. The V end lost 5 bases, the J end lost 4 bases, and 14 bases lay between the germline ends. Germline CDR1 and CDR2: MNHEY and SMNVEV (reference sequence). The CDR3 runs to 15 residues. The chain's CDR3 is CASSPGGIGNEKLFF. The CDR3 bases are TGTGCCAGCAGTCCCGGCGGGATCGGTAATGAAAAACTGTTTTTT.

This chain uses TRBV9 with TRBJ1-1; possible D gene TRBD1, 5 bases. V lost 6 bases and J 0 bases, leaving 15 bases between the germline ends. Germline V gives CDR1 SGDLS, CDR2 YYNGEE. This CDR3 has 15 amino acids. The CDR3 nucleotides are TGTGCCAGCACGCGGGGCGGGTCGGTGAACACTGAAGCTTTCTTT. Protein sequence: CASTRGGSVNTEAFF.

This sequence joins TRBV11-2 and TRBJ2-1; 8 bases are shared with TRBD1. The germline CDR1 and CDR2 sequences are SGHAT and FQNNGV. The CDR3 is 13 amino acids. V lost 9 bases and J lost 6; bases outside the gene matches: 7. This CDR3 reads CASTETGGNEQFF. CDR3 nucleotide sequence: TGTGCCAGTACGGAAACAGGGGGCAATGAGCAGTTCTTC.

This chain joins TRBV6-6 and TRBJ2-7, with 7 bases identical to TRBD1. V lost 5 bases and J lost 0; bases outside the gene matches: 1. Per the germline V gene, CDR1 is MNHNY and CDR2 is SVGAGI (reference sequence). This CDR3 is 13 amino acids long. The CDR3 reads CASSQGVSYEQYF. DNA for the CDR3: TGTGCCAGCAGTCAGGGGGTCTCCTACGAGCAGTACTTC.

The chain combines TRBV30 with TRBJ1-2; the D gene is possibly TRBD1 (5 bases). With 4 bases removed from V and 6 bases from J, the gap between germline ends came to 15 bases. CDR1 is GTSNPN and CDR2 is SVGIG in the germline V gene (reference sequence). This CDR3 has 13 amino acids. In DNA, the CDR3 is TGTGCCTGGACTTGGGGCAGGGAGGATGGCTACACCTTC. It specifies CAWTWGREDGYTF.

V usage is TRBV7-8 and J usage is TRBJ1-1; 7 bases are a match to TRBD1. Trimming removed 4 bases from V and 1 base from J; junction bases left unmatched: 0. The CDR3 has 13 amino acids. Germline V gene data show CDR1 as SGHVS and CDR2 as FQNEAQ. CDR3 in amino acids: CASSWTGNTEAFF. The CDR3 DNA is TGTGCCAGCAGCTGGACAGGGAACACTGAAGCTTTCTTT.

The chain combines TRBV3-1 (or the pseudogene TRBV3-2) with TRBJ1-1; TRBD1 is a possible D gene (5 bases). The V end was cut by 1 base, the J end by 3 bases, with 15 bases between. The CDR3 runs 16 residues. CDR1 is LGHDT and CDR2 is YNNKEL in the germline V gene (reference sequence). DNA of the CDR3: TGTGCCAGCAGCCAAGGTTACAGGCCGGGGGACACTGAAGCTTTCTTT. This translates into CASSQGYRPGDTEAFF.